One sample yielded the 5 T cell receptor beta chains listed below, sequenced in a study of blood T cell repertoires in COVID-19. Some clones are missing from TCRdb's copy, which holds only in-frame ones; the method was immunoSEQ multiplex PCR. The sample shows 100,000 to 150,000 clones, about 82% of them seen only once. What was sequenced was peripheral blood. The receptor set was obtained from a human donor in a cohort sampled during active COVID-19.

The rearrangement joins TRBV9 to TRBJ2-2; TRBD2 matches 9 bases. The CDR3 covers 16 residues. V shed 0 bases and J 6 bases; nucleotides not matched to a gene: 6. Germline V CDR1 and CDR2: SGDLS, YYNGEE. CDR3 in DNA: TGTGCCAGCAGCGTAGGGGTAGCGGGAGAACCCGGGGAGCTGTTTTTT. It translates to CASSVGVAGEPGELFF.

CDR3 protein: CASSFSRNTEAFF. The CDR3 coding sequence is TGCGCCAGCAGCTTTTCGCGGAACACTGAAGCTTTCTTT. V is TRBV5-1 and J is TRBJ1-1; D remains ambiguous. Trimming took 2 bases from V and 1 from J, leaving 6 bases between them. The CDR3 is 13 residues long. Germline CDR1 and CDR2: SGHRS and YFSETQ.

J is TRBJ1-5 and V is TRBV15, with 8 bases matching TRBD1. J gave up 4 bases and V 2 bases, and 7 bases lay outside the gene matches. CDR3 length: 16 residues. The germline V gene has CDR1 LNHNV and CDR2 YYDKDF (reference sequence). The CDR3 nucleotides read TGTGCCACCAGCAGAACCGGACAGGGCTCAAATCAGCCCCAGCATTTT. It codes for CATSRTGQGSNQPQHF.

The genes are TRBV28 and TRBJ1-3; no firm D call. This CDR3 spans 14 amino acids. The germline CDR1 and CDR2 sequences are MDHEN and SYDVKM. V was clipped by 7 bases and J by 0 bases, with 10 bases between them. The CDR3 region is CASTGVGSGNTIYF. CDR3 nucleotides: TGTGCCAGCACCGGGGTCGGCTCTGGAAACACCATATATTTT.

This sequence joins TRBV12-3 or TRBV12-4 and TRBJ2-7; TRBD2 is a possible D gene (6 bases). The germline V and J ends were trimmed by 3 bases and 5 bases, with 11 bases remaining between them. The CDR3 has 13 residues. The CDR3 DNA sequence: TGTGCCAGCAGTTTGGGTGGAGGGAACGAGCAGTACTTC. As protein: CASSLGGGNEQYF.